A single sample is the source of the 20 T cell receptor beta chains below, sequenced in a study of T cell repertoires in cytomegalovirus infection. MiXCR was run by TCRdb on the reads, yielding one entry per CDR3 protein. The sample includes roughly 340,000 distinct CDR3 sequences, 25% to 30% seen only once; the top ten take over 15%. No antigen has been assigned to these receptors. The sequencing used cultured PBMCs, collected from culture after CMV antigen stimulation. Every receptor here comes from a human donor in good health (CMV status not recorded). Some clones in this sample may be carry-over from other donors' samples.

The rearrangement links TRBV27 to TRBJ2-5; possible D gene TRBD2, 6 bases. The CDR3 runs 14 residues. Trimming stripped 6 bases from V and 5 bases from J, with 16 bases between. Germline V gene sequence: CDR1 MNHEY, CDR2 SMNVEV (reference sequence). The CDR3 loop is CASRPSARRETQYF. Written as DNA, the CDR3 is TGTGCCAGCAGACCTAGCGCTCGAAGGGAGACCCAGTACTTC.

This clonotype was seen a handful of times. The CDR3 region is CASSLGRGGYEQYF. The CDR3 DNA follows: TGTGCCAGCAGCTTAGGGCGGGGCGGTTACGAGCAGTACTTC. The rearrangement joins TRBV11-2 to TRBJ2-7; D possibly corresponds to TRBD2 (6 bases). This CDR3 is built from 14 residues. Trimming removed 1 base at V and 4 bases at J, with 11 bases between. The germline CDR1 and CDR2 sequences are SGHAT and FQNNGV.

The chain has TRBV19 and TRBJ2-5; possibly TRBD1 for D (5 bases). Germline-derived CDR1 and CDR2 are LNHDA and SQIVND (reference sequence). CDR3 length: 16 residues. Trimming took off 5 bases at V and 1 base at J, with 17 bases between the two ends. The chain's CDR3 is CASSLLGLRSQETQYF. The CDR3 DNA is TGTGCCAGTAGTCTCCTGGGGCTGAGGAGCCAAGAGACCCAGTACTTC. Full variable domain (rest looked up from reference TRBV19 and TRBJ2-5): DGGITQSPKYLFRKEGQNVTLSCEQNLNHDAMYWYRQDPGQGLRLIYYSQIVNDFQKGDIAEGYSVSREKKESFPLTVTSAQKNPTAFYLCASSLLGLRSQETQYFGPGTRLLVL.

There are many counts of this clonotype. The chain combines TRBV27 with TRBJ1-6; D is unclear. CDR3 length equals 14 residues. The V gene's germline CDR1 is MNHEY and CDR2 SMNVEV (reference sequence). The V end was cut by 1 base, the J end by 7 bases, with 8 bases between. The CDR3 DNA follows: TGTGCCAGCAGTTTATGGACGGCGAATTCACCCCTCCACTTT. This encodes CASSLWTANSPLHF.

This sequence joins TRBV7-8 and TRBJ2-5; D may be TRBD1 or TRBD2 (6 bases each). This CDR3 is built from 14 residues. The ends were cut back, 3 bases at V and 4 bases at J, with 12 bases in the middle. Germline V gene data show CDR1 as SGHVS and CDR2 as FQNEAQ. For the CDR3, the DNA is TGTGCCAGCAGCTTCGACGGGGGCGCAGAGACCCAGTACTTC. Protein product: CASSFDGGAETQYF. Full variable domain (remainder filled in from reference TRBV7-8 and TRBJ2-5): GAGVSQSPRYKVAKRGQDVALRCDPISGHVSLFWYQQALGQGPEFLTYFQNEAQLDKSGLPSDRFFAERPEGSVSTLKIQRTQQEDSAVYLCASSFDGGAETQYFGPGTRLLVL.

V usage is TRBV10-3 and J usage is TRBJ1-3, with 8 bases identical to TRBD1. Germline V CDR1 and CDR2: ENHRY, SYGVKD. This CDR3 spans 15 amino acids. V lost 10 bases to trimming and J lost 4 bases; unmatched junction nucleotides: 12. CDR3 nucleotides: TGTGCCACCCAGGACAGGGCTTCTCCCGGAAACACCATATATTTT. This codes for CATQDRASPGNTIYF.

The rearrangement joins TRBV7-3 to TRBJ2-7, with TRBD2 as a possible D gene (6 bases). V lost 9 bases, J lost 1 base, and 13 bases lay in between. The germline V gene encodes CDR1 SGHTA and CDR2 FQGTGA. The length of the CDR3 is 13 residues. The CDR3 sequence is CASAAGLSYEQYF. The CDR3 region has the DNA TGTGCCAGTGCAGCGGGCCTTTCCTACGAGCAGTACTTC.

This clonotype was picked up many times. The chain recombines TRBV6-6 with TRBJ2-7; 10 nucleotides agree with TRBD2. The J segment lost 2 bases and the V segment lost 0 bases, leaving 4 bases of the junction unmatched. This CDR3 has 16 residues. The V gene's germline CDR1 is MNHNY and CDR2 SVGAGI (reference sequence). CDR3 amino acids: CASSYSASGGAYEQYF. The CDR3 nucleotides read TGTGCCAGCAGTTACTCGGCAAGCGGGGGGGCCTACGAGCAGTACTTC.

This clonotype was found a few times. The chain has TRBV29-1 and TRBJ1-1; TRBD1 is a possible D gene (5 bases). This CDR3 region has 15 residues. The V gene's germline CDR1 is SQVTM and CDR2 ANQGSEA. Between the trimmed V and J ends, which lost 3 bases and 1 base, there was a span of 15 bases. CDR3 loop: CSVEVATGTNTEAFF. CDR3 sequence (DNA): TGCAGCGTTGAGGTTGCGACGGGGACGAACACTGAAGCTTTCTTT.

This clonotype has at least ten counts. The chain has TRBV7-2 and TRBJ2-7; 11 positions match TRBD2. Trimming cost V 3 bases and J 0 bases; bases outside gene matches: 7. CDR3 length equals 17 residues. Per germline, CDR1 SGHTA and CDR2 FQGNSA. The CDR3 sequence: CASSFEIAGGSSYEQYF. The CDR3 DNA sequence: TGTGCCAGCAGCTTCGAAATAGCGGGAGGGAGCTCCTACGAGCAGTACTTC.

CDR3 nucleotide sequence: TGTGCCAGCAGCTTAGTAGGGCCAAGGGGAGGCGGCACCGGGGAGCTGTTTTTT. Translated, it gives CASSLVGPRGGGTGELFF. The V call is TRBV7-8, the J call TRBJ2-2; a weak D match, TRBD2 (6 bases). Trimming took off 1 base at V and 4 bases at J, with 19 bases between the two ends. Germline V CDR1 and CDR2: SGHVS, FQNEAQ. The CDR3 runs 18 residues. The variable domain in full, completed from reference TRBV7-8 and TRBJ2-2, reads GAGVSQSPRYKVAKRGQDVALRCDPISGHVSLFWYQQALGQGPEFLTYFQNEAQLDKSGLPSDRFFAERPEGSVSTLKIQRTQQEDSAVYLCASSLVGPRGGGTGELFFGEGSRLTVL.

V gene TRBV20-1 combines with J gene TRBJ1-5; the D is unclear. The V end was cut by 3 bases, the J end by 3 bases, with 6 bases between. The germline V gene has CDR1 DFQATT and CDR2 SNEGSKA (reference sequence). There are 12 residues in the CDR3. CDR3 protein: CSASSFNQPQHF. CDR3 bases: TGCAGTGCTAGCAGCTTCAATCAGCCCCAGCATTTT.

This clonotype was found a few times. The CDR3 coding sequence is TGTGCCAGCAGCTCTGGGTTGGGAGGGATAGTGGGTCAGCCCCAGCATTTT. Its protein product is CASSSGLGGIVGQPQHF. This sequence joins TRBV12-3 or TRBV12-4 and TRBJ1-5, with D hard to call. This CDR3 comprises 17 residues. V lost 6 bases to trimming and J lost 6 bases, with 24 bases between them.

This rearrangement joins TRBV6-8 to TRBJ2-1; D is possibly TRBD1 (6 bases). Trimming shortened V by 0 bases and J by 6 bases, and 18 bases separated the two germline ends. CDR3 size: 17 residues. In germline, CDR1 is MNHGY, CDR2 SAAAGT. The CDR3 here is CASSYSPRGYRLNEQFF. The CDR3 nucleotides read TGTGCCAGCAGTTACTCCCCTAGGGGGTACCGCCTCAATGAGCAGTTCTTC.

Here the CDR3 DNA reads TGTGCCAGCAGCTCGGACAGGGAGGACATTCGAGTCTATGGCTACACCTTC. It specifies CASSSDREDIRVYGYTF. The chain links TRBV5-6 to TRBJ1-2; TRBD1 matches 8 bases. The CDR3 length is 17 residues. Germline V gene data show CDR1 as SGHDT and CDR2 as YYEEEE. The ends lost 3 bases at V and 4 bases at J; junction bases unmatched: 14.

This clonotype appeared many times. V gene TRBV11-2 combines with J gene TRBJ1-1; 8 bases agree with TRBD1. CDR1 is SGHAT and CDR2 is FQNNGV in the germline V gene. This CDR3 comprises 15 residues. J gave up 5 bases and V 2 bases, and 7 bases lay outside the gene matches. As DNA, the CDR3 is TGTGCCAGCAGCTTAATCTTCAGGGGGCGAACTGAAGCTTTCTTT. This translates into CASSLIFRGRTEAFF.

This clonotype has just a few counts. The gene calls are TRBV7-9 and TRBJ2-7; TRBD2 matches 7 bases. Germline CDR1 is SEHNR and CDR2 is FQNEAQ (reference sequence). This CDR3 contains 16 residues. V lost 5 bases, J lost 2 bases, and 12 bases stayed unmatched. The CDR3 DNA follows: TGTGCCAGCAGCGGCACACTAGCGCAAGGAACCTACGAGCAGTACTTC. This codes for CASSGTLAQGTYEQYF.

This chain uses TRBV6-6 with TRBJ2-7; 10 nucleotides agree with TRBD2. The CDR3 extends over 14 amino acids. V shed 5 bases, J shed 2 bases, and the junction held 3 bases outside the gene matches. Germline CDR1 MNHNY, CDR2 SVGAGI (reference sequence). CDR3 sequence reads: CASSTGLAAYEQYF. The CDR3 DNA sequence: TGTGCCAGCAGTACCGGACTAGCGGCCTACGAGCAGTACTTC.

J is TRBJ2-7 and V is TRBV7-8; TRBD1 matches 8 bases. The CDR3 contains 15 residues. Germline CDR1 reads SGHVS; CDR2 reads FQNEAQ. The J segment lost 2 bases and the V segment lost 1 base, leaving 4 bases of the junction unmatched. The CDR3 DNA sequence: TGTGCCAGCAGCTTAGGGGCAGGGGGCGCCTACGAGCAGTACTTC. It codes for CASSLGAGGAYEQYF.

V usage is TRBV20-1 and J usage is TRBJ2-1; D is perhaps TRBD2 (6 bases). The V end was cut by 3 bases, the J end by 0 bases, with 12 bases between. The CDR3 loop spans 15 amino acids. Per germline, CDR1 DFQATT and CDR2 SNEGSKA (reference sequence). The CDR3 nucleotides read TGCAGTGCTAGTCAATTCGGGAGCTCCTACAATGAGCAGTTCTTC. Translating it yields CSASQFGSSYNEQFF.